This T cell receptor (beta chain) was sequenced during a study of blood T cell repertoires in COVID-19. Across the study: Acute and convalescent COVID-19 specimens originated in the United States, Italy and Spain. The cDNA or gDNA used as material had been derived from T cells, B-cell-depleted T cells, or PBMCs.

V lost 3 bases and J lost 8; bases outside the gene matches: 2. Germline CDR1 and CDR2: WSHSY and SAAADI. This CDR3 spans 12 amino acids. Generated by immunoSEQ multiplex PCR, the TCRdb table keeps only in-frame clones and is missing some. This table has fewer than 500,000 clones, 85% to 90% appearing once. V gene TRBV10-2 combines with J gene TRBJ2-3, with 7 bases fitting TRBD1. The specimen sequenced was PBMCs or T cells enriched from blood (not recorded which). This sequence was found in a young woman with acute COVID-19. The CDR3 DNA sequence: TGCGCCAGCAGTGATCCAGGGGGTACGCAGTATTTT. Its translation: CASSDPGGTQYF.